Listed below are T cell receptor beta chains from one sample, sequenced in a study of long-term antiretroviral therapy in people with HIV. The method was immunoSEQ multiplex PCR; TCRdb's version includes in-frame clones alone and lacks a portion of them. The repertoire holds tens of thousands of clones, with over 90% as singletons. Specimen: unsorted PBMCs, collected 7.6 years after starting antiretroviral therapy. Receptors originate from a woman aged 35 to 49 with HIV. CDR3s include the opening cysteine and the closing phenylalanine or tryptophan. The D gene is left open where the match is weak. Some rows mark clone size as missing; the rest say once, few, many or name a class of expanded clone.

>TRBV6-5|-|TRBJ1-1|-
TGTGCCAGCAGCCCGGTGGGACATAGGAACACTGAAGCTTTCTTT
CASSPVGHRNTEAFF
>TRBV10-1|-|TRBJ1-1|-
TGCGCCAGCAGTCAATACGAAAGGGTGAACACTGAAGCTTTCTTT
CASSQYERVNTEAFF
>TRBV27|-|TRBJ2-7|-
TGTGCCAGCAGGAGGGGGAGTGAATCCTACGAGCAGTACTTC
CASRRGSESYEQYF
>TRBV27|-|TRBJ2-2|-
TGTGCCAGCAGTTTAGAGCTAGCGTCGCCCCCCCAAGCCGGGGAGCTGTTTTTT
CASSLELASPPQAGELFF
>TRBV7-2|once|TRBJ1-6|-
TGTGCCAGCAGCCTCGGGATGGGCGCGGCGAGTAATTCACCCCTCCACTTT
CASSLGMGAASNSPLHF
>TRBV6-1|once|TRBJ1-5|TRBD1
TGTGCCAGCAGTGAGTTGGGGACAGGGGGCGATCAGCCCCAGCATTTT
CASSELGTGGDQPQHF
>TRBV12-2|-|TRBJ2-7|-
TGTGCAAGTCGCTTAGCTTACCCCGGGACAGGGGACCCTCACGAGCAGTACTTC
CASRLAYPGTGDPHEQYF
>TRBV25-1|-|TRBJ1-2|-
TGTGCCAGCAGTGAGACAGGTCGGTCGTATGGCTACACCTTC
CASSETGRSYGYTF
>TRBV7-2|-|TRBJ2-4|-
TGTGCCAGCAGCTTAGAGCAGGGGCCGTGGGGCATTCAGTACTTC
CASSLEQGPWGIQYF
>TRBV7-3|-|TRBJ1-1|-
TGTGCCAGCAGCTCACAGGGAGGAACTGAAGCTTTCTTT
CASSSQGGTEAFF
>TRBV7-9|-|TRBJ1-2|-
TGTGCCAGCAGCTTAAGCCGGACTATATACCGCAACTATGGCTACACCTTC
CASSLSRTIYRNYGYTF
>TRBV5-4|-|TRBJ1-3|-
TGTGCCAGCAGCAGTTGGGGCGGGTCGGGAAACACCATATATTTT
CASSSWGGSGNTIYF
>TRBV7-3|once|TRBJ2-2|-
TGTGCCAGCAGCTTAACGGAGGGATCCGGGGAGCTGTTTTTT
CASSLTEGSGELFF
>TRBV6-5|-|TRBJ1-2|-
TGTGCCAGCAGTTTCTCGGGGAAGGATGGCTACACCTTC
CASSFSGKDGYTF
>TRBV14|-|TRBJ1-2|TRBD1
TGTGCCAGCAGCCCCAACCGGGGACAGGGGAGTTTTAGCTATGGCTACACCTTC
CASSPNRGQGSFSYGYTF